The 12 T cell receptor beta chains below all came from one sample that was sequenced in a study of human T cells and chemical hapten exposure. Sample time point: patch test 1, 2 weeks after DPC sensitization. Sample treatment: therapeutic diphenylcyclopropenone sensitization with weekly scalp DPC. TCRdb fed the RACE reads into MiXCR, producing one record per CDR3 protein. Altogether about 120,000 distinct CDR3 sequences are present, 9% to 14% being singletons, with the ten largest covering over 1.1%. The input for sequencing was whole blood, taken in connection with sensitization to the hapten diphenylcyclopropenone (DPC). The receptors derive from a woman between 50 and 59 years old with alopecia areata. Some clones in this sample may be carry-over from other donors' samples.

DNA for the CDR3: TGCAGTGCTTGGGGGGGGCAGGGGATAGATACGCAGTATTTT. Translated: CSAWGGQGIDTQYF. The chain joins TRBV20-1 to TRBJ2-3; D is possibly TRBD2 (7 bases). The V gene lost 5 bases and the J gene lost 5 bases, with 17 bases spanning the gap. CDR3 size: 14 residues. Per germline, CDR1 DFQATT and CDR2 SNEGSKA (reference sequence).

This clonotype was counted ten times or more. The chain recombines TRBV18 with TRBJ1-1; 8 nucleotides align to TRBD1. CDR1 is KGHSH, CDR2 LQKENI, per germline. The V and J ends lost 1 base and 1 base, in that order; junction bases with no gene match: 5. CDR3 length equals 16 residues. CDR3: CASSPQLGQENTEAFF. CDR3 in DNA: TGTGCCAGCTCACCACAGCTGGGACAGGAGAACACTGAAGCTTTCTTT.

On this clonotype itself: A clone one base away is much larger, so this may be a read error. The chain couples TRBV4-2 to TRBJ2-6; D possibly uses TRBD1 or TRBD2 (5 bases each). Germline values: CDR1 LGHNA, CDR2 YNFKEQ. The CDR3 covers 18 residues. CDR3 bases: TGTGCCAGCAGCCAAGATCCTATCGGGGCCTCTGAGGCCAACGTCCTGACTTTC. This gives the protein CASSQDPIGASEANVLTF.

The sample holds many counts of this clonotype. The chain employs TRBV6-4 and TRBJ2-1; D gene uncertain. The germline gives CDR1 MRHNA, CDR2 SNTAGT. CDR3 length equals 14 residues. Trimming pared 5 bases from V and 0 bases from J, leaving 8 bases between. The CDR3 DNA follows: TGTGCCAGCAGTCCTTCTAACTCCTACAATGAGCAGTTCTTC. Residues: CASSPSNSYNEQFF.

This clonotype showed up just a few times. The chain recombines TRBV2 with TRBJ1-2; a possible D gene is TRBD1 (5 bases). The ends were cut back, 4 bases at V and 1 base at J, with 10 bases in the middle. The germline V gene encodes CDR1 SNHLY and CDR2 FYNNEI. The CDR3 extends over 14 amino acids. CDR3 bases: TGTGCCAGCAGTGTCGAGGGACGTAACTATGGCTACACCTTC. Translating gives CASSVEGRNYGYTF.

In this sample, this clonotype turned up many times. This CDR3 reads CASSPDISYNSPLHF. CDR3 nucleotides: TGCGCCAGCAGCCCGGACATCTCCTATAATTCACCCCTCCACTTT. V gene TRBV5-1 combines with J gene TRBJ1-6, with D maybe TRBD1 (5 bases). The germline V and J ends were trimmed by 4 bases and 0 bases, with 8 bases remaining between them. Germline CDR1 is SGHRS and CDR2 is YFSETQ. The CDR3 totals 15 residues.

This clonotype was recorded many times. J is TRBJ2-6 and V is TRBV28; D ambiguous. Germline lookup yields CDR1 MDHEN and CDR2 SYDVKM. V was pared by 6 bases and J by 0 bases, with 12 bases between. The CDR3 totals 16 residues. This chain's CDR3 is CASSPLSLSGANVLTF. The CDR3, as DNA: TGTGCCAGCAGCCCCCTTAGTCTCTCTGGGGCCAACGTCCTGACTTTC.

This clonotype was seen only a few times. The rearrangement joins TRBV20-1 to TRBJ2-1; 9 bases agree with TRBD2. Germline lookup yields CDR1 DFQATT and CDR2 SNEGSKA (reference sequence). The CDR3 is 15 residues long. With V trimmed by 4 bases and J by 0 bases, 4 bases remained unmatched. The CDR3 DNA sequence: TGCAGTGCTACCGTTAGCGGGAGCTCCTACAATGAGCAGTTCTTC. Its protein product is CSATVSGSSYNEQFF.

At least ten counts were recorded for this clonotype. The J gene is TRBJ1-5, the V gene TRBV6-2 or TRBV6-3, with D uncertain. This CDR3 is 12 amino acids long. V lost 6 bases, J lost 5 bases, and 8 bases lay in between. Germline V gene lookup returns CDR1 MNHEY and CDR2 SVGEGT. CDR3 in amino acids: CASSLKDQPQHF. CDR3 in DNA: TGTGCCAGCAGCTTAAAGGATCAGCCCCAGCATTTT.

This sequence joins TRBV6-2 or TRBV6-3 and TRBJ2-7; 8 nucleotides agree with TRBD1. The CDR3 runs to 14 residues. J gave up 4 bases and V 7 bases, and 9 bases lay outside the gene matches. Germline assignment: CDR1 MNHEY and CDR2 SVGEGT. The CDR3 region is CASNRAGGLYEQYF. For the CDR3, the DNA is TGTGCCAGCAACCGGGCAGGGGGCTTGTACGAGCAGTACTTC.

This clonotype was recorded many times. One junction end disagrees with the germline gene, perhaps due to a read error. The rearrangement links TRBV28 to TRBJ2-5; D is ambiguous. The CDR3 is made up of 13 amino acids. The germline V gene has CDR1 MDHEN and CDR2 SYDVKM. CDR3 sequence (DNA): TGTGCCAGCAGTCCCCCTTCAGTAGGGCGCTTGCACTTC. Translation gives CASSPPSVGRLHF. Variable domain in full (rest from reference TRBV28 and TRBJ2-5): DVKVTQSSRYLVKRTGEKVFLECVQDMDHENMFWYRQDPGLGLRLIYFSYDVKMKEKGDIPEGYSVSREKKERFSLILESASTNQTSMYLCASSPPSVGRLHFGPGTRLLVL.

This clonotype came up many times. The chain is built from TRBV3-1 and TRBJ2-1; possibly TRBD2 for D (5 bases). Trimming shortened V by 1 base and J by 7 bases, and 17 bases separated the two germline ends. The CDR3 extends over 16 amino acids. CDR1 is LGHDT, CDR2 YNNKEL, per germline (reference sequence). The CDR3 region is CASSQAGGRRRNEQFF. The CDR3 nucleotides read TGTGCCAGCAGCCAAGCAGGAGGCCGAAGGAGGAATGAGCAGTTCTTC.